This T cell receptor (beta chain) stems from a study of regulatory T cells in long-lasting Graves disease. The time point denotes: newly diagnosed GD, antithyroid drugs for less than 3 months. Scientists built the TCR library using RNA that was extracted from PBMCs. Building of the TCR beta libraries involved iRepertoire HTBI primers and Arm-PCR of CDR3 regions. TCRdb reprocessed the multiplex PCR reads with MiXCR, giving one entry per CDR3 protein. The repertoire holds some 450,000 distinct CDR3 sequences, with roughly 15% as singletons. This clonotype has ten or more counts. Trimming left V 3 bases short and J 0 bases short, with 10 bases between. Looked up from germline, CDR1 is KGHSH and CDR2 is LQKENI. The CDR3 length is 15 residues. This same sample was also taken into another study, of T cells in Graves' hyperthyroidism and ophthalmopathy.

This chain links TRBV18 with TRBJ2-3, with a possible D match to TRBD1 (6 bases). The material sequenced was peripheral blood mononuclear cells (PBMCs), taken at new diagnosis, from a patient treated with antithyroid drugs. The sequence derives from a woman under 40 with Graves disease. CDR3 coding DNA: TGTGCCAGCTCACCTCGGACAGAGAGCACAGATACGCAGTATTTT. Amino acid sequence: CASSPRTESTDTQYF.